This T cell receptor beta chain is drawn from a study of identical twins. As for this clonotype: Antigen: not known.

Whole-study results and caveats: While abundant cord blood beta clonotypes carried fewer insertions, memory repertoires showed no such pattern. Zero-insertion analyses might be partly confounded by invariant T cells like MAIT and iNKT.

The CDR3 loop spans 14 amino acids. Trimming removed 5 bases at V and 10 bases at J, with 18 bases between. Germline CDR1 SNHLY, CDR2 FYNNEI. With template switching, a universal primer site was added, and the cDNA carried unique molecular identifiers. TCRdb re-derived calls from the 5' RACE reads in MiXCR, one entry per CDR3 protein. The sample lists roughly 1.6 million distinct CDR3 sequences, about 30% occurring once. The sequence was collected from a newborn girl in good health. Sequences were obtained from cord blood. The chain carries TRBV2 and TRBJ2-1; no firm D call. The chain's CDR3 is CASSQVLFQGEQFF. CDR3 sequence (DNA): TGTGCCAGCAGTCAGGTGCTTTTCCAAGGGGAGCAGTTCTTC.